This T cell receptor beta chain was captured by sequencing in a study of blood T cell repertoires in COVID-19. How the authors handled the data: Reference gene primer amplification gave estimated nucleated cell counts. Sequencing used immunoSEQ multiplex PCR; TCRdb keeps in-frame clones, though not all of them. The V and J calls and clone size were taken over from that table, and D and trimming were inferred from the DNA. This sample yields about 530,000 clones, of which 85% to 90% are seen a single time; 7.8% belongs to the top ten. Sequenced: peripheral blood. This receptor was obtained from a woman aged 45 to 65 with COVID-19, enrolled during active disease.

CDR3: CASKQGNSPLHF. CDR3 DNA sequence: TGTGCCAGCAAACAGGGGAATTCACCCCTCCACTTT. The chain couples TRBV2 to TRBJ1-6, with 7 bases aligning to TRBD1. The germline V gene has CDR1 SNHLY and CDR2 FYNNEI. V was pared by 7 bases and J by 7 bases, with 1 base of the junction left unmatched. The CDR3 is 12 amino acids.